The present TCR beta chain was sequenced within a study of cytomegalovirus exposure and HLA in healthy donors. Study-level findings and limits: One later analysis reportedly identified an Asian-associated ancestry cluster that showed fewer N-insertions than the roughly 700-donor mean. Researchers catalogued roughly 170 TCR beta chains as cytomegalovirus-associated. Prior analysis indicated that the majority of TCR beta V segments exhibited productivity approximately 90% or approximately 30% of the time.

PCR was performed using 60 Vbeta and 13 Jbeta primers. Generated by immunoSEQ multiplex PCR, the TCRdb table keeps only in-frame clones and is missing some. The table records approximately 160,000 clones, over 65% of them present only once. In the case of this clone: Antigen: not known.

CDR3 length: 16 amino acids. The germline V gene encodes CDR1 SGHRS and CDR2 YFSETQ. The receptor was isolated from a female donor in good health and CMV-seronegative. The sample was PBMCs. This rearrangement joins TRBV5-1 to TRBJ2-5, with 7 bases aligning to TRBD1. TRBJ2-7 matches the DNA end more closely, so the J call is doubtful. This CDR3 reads CASSSLRDSPLDEQYF. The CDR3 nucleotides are TGCGCCAGCAGCTCACTCCGGGACAGCCCTCTGGACGAGCAGTACTTC.